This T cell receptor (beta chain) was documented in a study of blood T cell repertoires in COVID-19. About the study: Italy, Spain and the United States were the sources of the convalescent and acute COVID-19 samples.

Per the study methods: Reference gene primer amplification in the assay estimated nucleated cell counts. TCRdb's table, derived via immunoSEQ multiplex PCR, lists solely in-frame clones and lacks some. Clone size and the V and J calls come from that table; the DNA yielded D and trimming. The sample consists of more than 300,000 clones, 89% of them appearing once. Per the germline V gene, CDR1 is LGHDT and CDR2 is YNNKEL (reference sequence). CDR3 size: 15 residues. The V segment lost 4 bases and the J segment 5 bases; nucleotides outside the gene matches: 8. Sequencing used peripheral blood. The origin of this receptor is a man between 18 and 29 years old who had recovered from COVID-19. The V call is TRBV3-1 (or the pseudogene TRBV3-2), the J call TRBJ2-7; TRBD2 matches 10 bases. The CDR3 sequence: CASSPLAGELHEQYF. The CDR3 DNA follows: TGTGCCAGCAGCCCCCTAGCGGGAGAACTGCACGAGCAGTACTTC.